A single sample gave rise to the 9 T cell receptor beta chains below, sequenced in a study of siplizumab effects on memory and regulatory T cells. Some clones are missing from TCRdb's copy, which holds only in-frame ones; the method was immunoSEQ multiplex PCR. Among about 62,000 clones, roughly 85% were seen once, and the ten largest hold roughly 0.4%. Sequencing was performed on memory CD4+ T cells sorted from blood. These receptors all come from a human donor in good health.

The gene calls are TRBV5-6 and TRBJ2-1; possibly TRBD1 or TRBD2 for D (5 bases each). The CDR3 loop spans 15 amino acids. The V end was cut by 2 bases, the J end by 10 bases, with 19 bases between. Per the germline V gene, CDR1 is SGHDT and CDR2 is YYEEEE. The CDR3 protein is CASSLERDPDIEQFF. The DNA for the CDR3 is TGTGCCAGCAGCTTAGAAAGGGACCCGGACATAGAGCAGTTCTTC.

Only one count was recorded for this clone. The J gene is TRBJ2-7, the V gene TRBV6-1; 12 bases line up with TRBD2. The CDR3 extends over 15 amino acids. With V trimmed by 5 bases and J by 5 bases, 7 bases remained unmatched. Germline V CDR1 and CDR2: MNHNS, SASEGT. Here the CDR3 reads CASSLASGGADEQYF. The DNA of the CDR3 is TGTGCCAGCAGTTTGGCTAGCGGGGGGGCGGACGAGCAGTACTTC.

The table lists this clone with a count of one. The chain recombines TRBV6-5 with TRBJ2-2; TRBD1 matches at 8 bases. This CDR3 region has 13 residues. The J segment lost 7 bases and the V segment lost 6 bases, leaving 4 bases of the junction unmatched. CDR1 and CDR2 (germline): MNHEY, SVGAGI. In DNA form, the CDR3 reads TGTGCCAGCAGCGGACAGGGTAGCGGGGAGCTGTTTTTT. It encodes CASSGQGSGELFF.

A remark on this clone: Different DNA sequences within this sample yield the same CDR3. The genes are TRBV7-9 and TRBJ1-2; 7 bases align to TRBD1. In germline, CDR1 is SEHNR, CDR2 FQNEAQ (reference sequence). With V trimmed by 1 base and J by 0 bases, 2 bases remained unmatched. The CDR3 is 15 amino acids. This chain's CDR3 is CASSLGQGPNYGYTF. The CDR3 DNA follows: TGTGCCAGCAGCTTAGGACAGGGACCTAACTATGGCTACACCTTC.

The chain couples TRBV10-3 to TRBJ2-1; 12 bases align to TRBD2. CDR1 and CDR2 (germline): ENHRY, SYGVKD. The V and J ends lost 3 bases and 7 bases, in that order; junction bases with no gene match: 7. The CDR3 length is 16 residues. The CDR3: CAISEFSSGGANEQFF. The CDR3 DNA sequence: TGTGCCATCAGTGAATTTTCTAGCGGGGGGGCAAATGAGCAGTTCTTC.

The chain carries TRBV6-6 and TRBJ2-7, with D perhaps given as TRBD1 or TRBD2 (5 bases each). CDR3 size: 14 residues. Trimming cost V 5 bases and J 3 bases, with 14 bases left between them. Germline lookup yields CDR1 MNHNY and CDR2 SVGAGI (reference sequence). The CDR3 loop reads CASSPGRIDYEQYF. The CDR3 region has the DNA TGTGCCAGCAGTCCGGGACGGATTGACTACGAGCAGTACTTC.

The CDR3 spells CASSFSADTQYF. The CDR3, as DNA: TGCGCCAGCAGCTTTTCGGCAGATACGCAGTATTTT. The V and J genes are TRBV5-1 and TRBJ2-3, with D unresolved. The V and J ends lost 2 bases and 4 bases respectively, with 5 bases between them. Germline V gives CDR1 SGHRS, CDR2 YFSETQ. The CDR3 runs to 12 residues.

The chain is built from TRBV5-5 and TRBJ1-2; TRBD1 matches 7 bases. CDR3 length: 14 amino acids. From germline, CDR1 is SGHKS and CDR2 YYEKEE (reference sequence). J gave up 7 bases and V 5 bases, and 11 bases lay outside the gene matches. The DNA for the CDR3 is TGTGCCAGCAGACCGACAGGGTCGCCGACTGGCTACACCTTC. Translating it yields CASRPTGSPTGYTF.

This chain connects TRBV19 to TRBJ2-6; 7 positions agree with TRBD1. The CDR3 contains 18 residues. V shed 6 bases, J shed 0 bases, and the junction held 11 bases outside the gene matches. The germline CDR1 and CDR2 sequences are LNHDA and SQIVND (reference sequence). The CDR3 protein is CASRDPGTESSGANVLTF. CDR3 bases: TGTGCCAGTAGGGACCCCGGGACAGAGAGCTCTGGGGCCAACGTCCTGACTTTC.